This TCR beta chain was found in a study of cytomegalovirus exposure and HLA in healthy donors. The study's findings and limits: Association of a missense DCLRE1C variant with TCR beta V- and J-gene trimming was reported in a later analysis. TRBV6-2, TRBV6-3 and other indistinguishable V segments were excluded. The study designated 150 or so TCR beta chains cytomegalovirus-associated. It was reported that TCR beta sequences correctly inferred the HLA-A and HLA-B alleles for most subjects.

The PCR ran on 60 Vbeta and 13 Jbeta primers. Assay used: immunoSEQ multiplex PCR; TCRdb lists only in-frame clones, some missing. The table shows 85,000 to 90,000 clones, with 67% occurring only once. Trimming pared 6 bases from V and 0 bases from J, leaving 12 bases between. In germline, CDR1 is GTSNPN, CDR2 SVGIG (reference sequence). The CDR3 covers 14 residues. Regarding this clone: The antigen remains unidentified.

The source is a man aged 25-45 years in good health and CMV-seronegative. The rearrangement uses TRBV30 and TRBJ1-3; tentative D call: TRBD1 (5 bases). Material for sequencing was PBMCs. DNA for the CDR3: TGTGCCTGTGGGAGGGGCCACTCTGGAAACACCATATATTTT. It codes for CACGRGHSGNTIYF. Combining the CDR3 with reference TRBV30 and TRBJ1-3 gives the whole variable domain SQTIHQWPATLVQPVGSPLSLECTVEGTSNPNLYWYRQAAGRGLQLLFYSVGIGQISSEVPQNLSASRPQDRQFILSSKKLLLSDSGFYLCACGRGHSGNTIYFGEGSWLTVV.